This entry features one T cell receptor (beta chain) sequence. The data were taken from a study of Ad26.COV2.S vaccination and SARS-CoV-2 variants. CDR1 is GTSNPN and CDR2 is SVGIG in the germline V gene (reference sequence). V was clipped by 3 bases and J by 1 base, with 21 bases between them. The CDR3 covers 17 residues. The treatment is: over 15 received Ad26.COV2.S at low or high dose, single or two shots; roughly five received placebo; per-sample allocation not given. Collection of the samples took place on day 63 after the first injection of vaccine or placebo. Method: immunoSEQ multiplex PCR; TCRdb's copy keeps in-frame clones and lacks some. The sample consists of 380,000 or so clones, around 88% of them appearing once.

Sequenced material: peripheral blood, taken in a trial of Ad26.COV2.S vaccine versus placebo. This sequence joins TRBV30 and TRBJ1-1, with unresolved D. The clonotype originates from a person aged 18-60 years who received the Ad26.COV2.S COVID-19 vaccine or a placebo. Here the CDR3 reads CAWSGSTSRVTNTEAFF. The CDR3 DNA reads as TGTGCCTGGAGCGGGTCGACCTCTAGGGTGACGAACACTGAAGCTTTCTTT.